The clone carrying this T cell receptor (beta chain) was seen just once. This record comes from a study of shared clonotypes between healthy human individuals. The table came from immunoSEQ multiplex PCR; TCRdb's copy has only in-frame clones and leaves some out. The sample includes more than 2 million clones, less than 95% of them seen just once. The CDR3 totals 15 residues. V dropped 2 bases and J dropped 5; count of bases not matched to a gene: 8. From germline, CDR1 is MNHEY and CDR2 SVGAGI. CD8 cells regarded as naive lacked CD45RO, were positively chosen for CCR7, and omitted terminally differentiated effector memory CD45RA+ cells.

Input material: naive CD8+ T cells sorted from blood. The rearrangement links TRBV6-5 to TRBJ2-5, with TRBD1 matching 7 bases. The source is a man younger than 30 in good health. The chain's CDR3 is CASSYLQGSRETQYF. CDR3 nucleotides: TGTGCCAGCAGTTACCTACAGGGGAGTAGGGAGACCCAGTACTTC.